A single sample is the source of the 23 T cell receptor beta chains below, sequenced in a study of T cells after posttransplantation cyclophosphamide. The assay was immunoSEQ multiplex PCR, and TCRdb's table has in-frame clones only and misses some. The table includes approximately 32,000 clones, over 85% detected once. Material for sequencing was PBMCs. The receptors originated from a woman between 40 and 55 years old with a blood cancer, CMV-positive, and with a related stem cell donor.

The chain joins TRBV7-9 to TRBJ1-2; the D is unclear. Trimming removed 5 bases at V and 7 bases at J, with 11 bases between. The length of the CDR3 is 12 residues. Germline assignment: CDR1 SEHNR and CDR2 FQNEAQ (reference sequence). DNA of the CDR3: TGTGCCAGCAGCCCCCACTCTCCTGGCTACACCTTC. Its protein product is CASSPHSPGYTF.

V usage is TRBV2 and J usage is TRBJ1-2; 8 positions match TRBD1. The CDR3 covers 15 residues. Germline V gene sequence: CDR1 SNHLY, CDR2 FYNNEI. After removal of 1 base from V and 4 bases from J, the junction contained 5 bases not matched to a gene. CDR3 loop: CASSEGRQGPYGYTF. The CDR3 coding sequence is TGTGCCAGCAGTGAAGGACGACAGGGGCCCTATGGCTACACCTTC.

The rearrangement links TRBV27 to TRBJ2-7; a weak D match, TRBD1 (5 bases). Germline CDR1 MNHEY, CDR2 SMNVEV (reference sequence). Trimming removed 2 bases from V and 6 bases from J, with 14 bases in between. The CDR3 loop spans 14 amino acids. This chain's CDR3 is CASSLQQVEGEQYF. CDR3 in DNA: TGTGCCAGCAGTTTACAACAGGTTGAAGGCGAGCAGTACTTC.

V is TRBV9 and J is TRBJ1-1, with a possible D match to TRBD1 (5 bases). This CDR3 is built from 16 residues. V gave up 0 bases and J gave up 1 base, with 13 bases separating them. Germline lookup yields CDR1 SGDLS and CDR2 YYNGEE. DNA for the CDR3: TGTGCCAGCAGCGTAGAGTATAACAGGCCGAACACTGAAGCTTTCTTT. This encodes CASSVEYNRPNTEAFF.

For the CDR3, the DNA is TGCGCCAGCAGCTTGGATGGAGGATGGGATACGCAGTATTTT. This translates into CASSLDGGWDTQYF. J is TRBJ2-3 and V is TRBV5-1; D may be TRBD2 (5 bases). V was trimmed by 0 bases and J by 6 bases, leaving 11 bases between them. CDR3 length: 14 residues. Germline V gene sequence: CDR1 SGHRS, CDR2 YFSETQ.

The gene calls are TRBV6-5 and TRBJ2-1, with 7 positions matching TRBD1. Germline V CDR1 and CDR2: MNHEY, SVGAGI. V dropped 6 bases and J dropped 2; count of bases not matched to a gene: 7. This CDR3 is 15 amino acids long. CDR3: CASSSSGGTYNEQFF. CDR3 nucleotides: TGTGCCAGCAGCTCCTCAGGGGGAACCTACAATGAGCAGTTCTTC.

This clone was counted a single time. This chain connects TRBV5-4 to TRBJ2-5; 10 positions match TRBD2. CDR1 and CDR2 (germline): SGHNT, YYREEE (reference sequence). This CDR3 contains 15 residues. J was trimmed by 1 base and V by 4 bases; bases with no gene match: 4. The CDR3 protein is CASSLGLAVQETQYF. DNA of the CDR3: TGTGCCAGCAGCCTTGGACTAGCGGTCCAAGAGACCCAGTACTTC.

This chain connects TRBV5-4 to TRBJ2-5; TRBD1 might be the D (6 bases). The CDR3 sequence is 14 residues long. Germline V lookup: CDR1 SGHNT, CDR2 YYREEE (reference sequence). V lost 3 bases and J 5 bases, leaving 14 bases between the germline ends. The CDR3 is CASSSEVQGETQYF. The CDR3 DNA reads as TGTGCCAGCAGCTCTGAAGTACAGGGCGAGACCCAGTACTTC.

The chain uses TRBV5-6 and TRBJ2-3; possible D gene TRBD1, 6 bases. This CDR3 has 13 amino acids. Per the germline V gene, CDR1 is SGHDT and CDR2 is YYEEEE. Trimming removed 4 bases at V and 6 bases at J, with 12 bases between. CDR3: CASSETGTDTQYF. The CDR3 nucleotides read TGTGCCAGCAGCGAGACAGGTACGGATACGCAGTATTTT.

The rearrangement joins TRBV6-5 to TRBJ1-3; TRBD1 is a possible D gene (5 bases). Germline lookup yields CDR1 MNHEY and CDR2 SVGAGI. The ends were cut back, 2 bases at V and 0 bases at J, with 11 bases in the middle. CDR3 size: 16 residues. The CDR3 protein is CASSYNRPSSGNTIYF. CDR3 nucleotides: TGTGCCAGCAGTTACAACAGGCCGAGCTCTGGAAACACCATATATTTT.

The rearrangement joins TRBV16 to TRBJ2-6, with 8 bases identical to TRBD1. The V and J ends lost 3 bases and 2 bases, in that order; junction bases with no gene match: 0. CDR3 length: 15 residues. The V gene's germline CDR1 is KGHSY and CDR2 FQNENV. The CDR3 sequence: CASSQDRAGANVLTF. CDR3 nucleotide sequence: TGTGCCAGCAGCCAGGACAGGGCTGGGGCCAACGTCCTGACTTTC. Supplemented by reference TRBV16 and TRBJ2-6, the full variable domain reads GEEVAQTPKHLVRGEGQKAKLYCAPIKGHSYVFWYQQVLKNEFKFLISFQNENVFDETGMPKERFSAKCLPNSPCSLEIQATKLEDSAVYFCASSQDRAGANVLTFGAGSRLTVL.

The CDR3 DNA is TGTGCCAGCAGTATAATCAGGGGTGAAGACTACGAGCAGTACTTC. Protein: CASSIIRGEDYEQYF. V is TRBV27 and J is TRBJ2-7; D might be TRBD1 (6 bases). The CDR3 runs 15 residues. CDR1 and CDR2 (germline): MNHEY, SMNVEV (reference sequence). V dropped 5 bases and J dropped 3 bases, with 17 bases sitting between them.

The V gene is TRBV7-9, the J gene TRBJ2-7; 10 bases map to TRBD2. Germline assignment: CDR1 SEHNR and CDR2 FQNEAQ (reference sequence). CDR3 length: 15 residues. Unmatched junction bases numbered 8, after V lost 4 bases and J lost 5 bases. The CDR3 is CASSWGGLASDEQYF. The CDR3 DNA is TGTGCCAGCAGCTGGGGGGGACTAGCGAGCGACGAGCAGTACTTC. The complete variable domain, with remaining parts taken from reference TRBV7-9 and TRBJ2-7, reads DTGVSQNPRHKITKRGQNVTFRCDPISEHNRLYWYRQTLGQGPEFLTYFQNEAQLEKSRLLSDRFSAERPKGSFSTLEIQRTEQGDSAMYLCASSWGGLASDEQYFGPGTRLTVT.

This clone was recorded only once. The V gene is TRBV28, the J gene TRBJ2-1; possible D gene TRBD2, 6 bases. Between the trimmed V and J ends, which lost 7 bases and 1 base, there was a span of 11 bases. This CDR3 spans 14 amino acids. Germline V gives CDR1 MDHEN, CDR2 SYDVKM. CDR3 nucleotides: TGTGCCAGCAAAAGTCGGGAGTCCTACAATGAGCAGTTCTTC. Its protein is CASKSRESYNEQFF.

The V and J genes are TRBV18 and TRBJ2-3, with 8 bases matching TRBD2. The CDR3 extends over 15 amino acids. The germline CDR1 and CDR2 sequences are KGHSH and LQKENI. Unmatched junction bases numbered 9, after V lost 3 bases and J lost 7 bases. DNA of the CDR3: TGTGCCAGCTCACCCCCCTCGGGGGGGCTGAATACGCAGTATTTT. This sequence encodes CASSPPSGGLNTQYF. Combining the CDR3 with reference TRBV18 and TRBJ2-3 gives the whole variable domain NAGVMQNPRHLVRRRGQEARLRCSPMKGHSHVYWYRQLPEEGLKFMVYLQKENIIDESGMPKERFSAEFPKEGPSILRIQQVVRGDSAAYFCASSPPSGGLNTQYFGPGTRLTVL.

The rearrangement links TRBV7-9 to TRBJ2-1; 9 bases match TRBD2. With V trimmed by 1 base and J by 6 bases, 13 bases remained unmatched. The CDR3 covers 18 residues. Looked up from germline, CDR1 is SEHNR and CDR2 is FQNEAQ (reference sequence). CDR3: CASSLVKPSGVAGNEQFF. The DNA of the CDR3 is TGTGCCAGCAGCTTAGTCAAGCCTAGCGGGGTGGCCGGCAATGAGCAGTTCTTC. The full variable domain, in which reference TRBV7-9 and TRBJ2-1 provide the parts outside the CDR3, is DTGVSQNPRHKITKRGQNVTFRCDPISEHNRLYWYRQTLGQGPEFLTYFQNEAQLEKSRLLSDRFSAERPKGSFSTLEIQRTEQGDSAMYLCASSLVKPSGVAGNEQFFGPGTRLTVL.

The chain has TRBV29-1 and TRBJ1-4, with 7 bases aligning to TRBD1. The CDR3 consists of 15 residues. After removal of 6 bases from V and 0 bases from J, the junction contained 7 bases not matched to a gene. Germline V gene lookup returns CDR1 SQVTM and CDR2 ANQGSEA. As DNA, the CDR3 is TGCAGCGTCCTTGGGACAGTAGCAACTAATGAAAAACTGTTTTTT. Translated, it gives CSVLGTVATNEKLFF.

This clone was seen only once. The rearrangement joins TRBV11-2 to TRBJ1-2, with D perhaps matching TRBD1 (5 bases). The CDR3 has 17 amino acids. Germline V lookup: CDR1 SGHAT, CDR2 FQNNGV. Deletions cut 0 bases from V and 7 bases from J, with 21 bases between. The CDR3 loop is CASSLDSPQGFSGGYTF. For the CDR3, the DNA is TGTGCCAGCAGCTTAGATAGTCCCCAGGGATTTAGTGGTGGCTACACCTTC.

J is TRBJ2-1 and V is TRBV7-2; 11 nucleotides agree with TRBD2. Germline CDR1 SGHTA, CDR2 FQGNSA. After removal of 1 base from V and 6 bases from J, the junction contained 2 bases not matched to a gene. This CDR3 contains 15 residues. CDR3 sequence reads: CASSLGLAGGNEQFF. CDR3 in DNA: TGTGCCAGCAGCTTAGGGCTAGCGGGGGGCAATGAGCAGTTCTTC.

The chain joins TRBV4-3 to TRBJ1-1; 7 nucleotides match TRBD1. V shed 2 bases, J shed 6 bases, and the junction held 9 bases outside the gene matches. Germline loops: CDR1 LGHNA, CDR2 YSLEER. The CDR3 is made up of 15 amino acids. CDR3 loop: CASSQWTGGLPEAFF. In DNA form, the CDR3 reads TGCGCCAGCAGCCAATGGACAGGCGGACTTCCTGAAGCTTTCTTT.

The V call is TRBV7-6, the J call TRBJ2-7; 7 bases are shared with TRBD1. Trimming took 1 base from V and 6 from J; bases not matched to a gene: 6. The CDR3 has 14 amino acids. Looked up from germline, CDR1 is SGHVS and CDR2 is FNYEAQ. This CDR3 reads CASSLGDSTFEQYF. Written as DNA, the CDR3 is TGTGCCAGCAGCTTAGGGGACAGTACTTTCGAGCAGTACTTC.

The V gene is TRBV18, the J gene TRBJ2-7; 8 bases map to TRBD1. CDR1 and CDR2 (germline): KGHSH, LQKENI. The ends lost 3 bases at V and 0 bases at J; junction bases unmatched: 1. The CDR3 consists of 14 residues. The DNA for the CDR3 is TGTGCCAGCTCACCGGGACAGGCCTCCTACGAGCAGTACTTC. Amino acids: CASSPGQASYEQYF.

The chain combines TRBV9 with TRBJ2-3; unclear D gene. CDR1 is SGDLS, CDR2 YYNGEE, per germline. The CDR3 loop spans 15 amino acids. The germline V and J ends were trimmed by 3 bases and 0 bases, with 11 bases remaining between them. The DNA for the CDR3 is TGTGCCAGCAGCGCAGTACAGTCTAGCACAGATACGCAGTATTTT. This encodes CASSAVQSSTDTQYF.